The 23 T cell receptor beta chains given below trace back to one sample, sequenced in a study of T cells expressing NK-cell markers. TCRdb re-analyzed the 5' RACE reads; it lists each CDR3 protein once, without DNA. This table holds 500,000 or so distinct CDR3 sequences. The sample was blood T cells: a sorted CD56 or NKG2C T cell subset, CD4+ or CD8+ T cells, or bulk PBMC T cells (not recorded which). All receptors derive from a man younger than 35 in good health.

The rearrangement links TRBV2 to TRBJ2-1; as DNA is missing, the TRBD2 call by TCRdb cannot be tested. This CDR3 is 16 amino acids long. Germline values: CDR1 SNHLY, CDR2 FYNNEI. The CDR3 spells CASRGLDGTGYNEQFF.

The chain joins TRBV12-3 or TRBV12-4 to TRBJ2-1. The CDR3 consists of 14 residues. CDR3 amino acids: CASSLSGKVNEQFF.

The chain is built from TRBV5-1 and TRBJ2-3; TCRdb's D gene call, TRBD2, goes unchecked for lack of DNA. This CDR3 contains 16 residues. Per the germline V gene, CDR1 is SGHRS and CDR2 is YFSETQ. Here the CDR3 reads CASSLTGLGATDTQYF.

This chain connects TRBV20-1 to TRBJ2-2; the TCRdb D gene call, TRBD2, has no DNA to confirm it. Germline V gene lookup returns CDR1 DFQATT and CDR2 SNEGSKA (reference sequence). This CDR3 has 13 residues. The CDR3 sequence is CSATPLAGGELFF.

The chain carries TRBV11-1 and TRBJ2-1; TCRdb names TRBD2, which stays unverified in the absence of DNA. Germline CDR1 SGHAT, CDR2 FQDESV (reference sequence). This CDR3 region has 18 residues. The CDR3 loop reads CASSASAMREGSYNEQFF.

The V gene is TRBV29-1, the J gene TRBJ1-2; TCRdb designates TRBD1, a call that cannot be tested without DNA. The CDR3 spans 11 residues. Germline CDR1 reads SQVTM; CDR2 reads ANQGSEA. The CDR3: CSVPGQGGYTF.

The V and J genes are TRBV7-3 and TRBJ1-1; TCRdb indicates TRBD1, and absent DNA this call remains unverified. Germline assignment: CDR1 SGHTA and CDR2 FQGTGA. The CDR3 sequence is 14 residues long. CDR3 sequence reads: CASSPTPGDTEAFF.

CDR3 sequence reads: CASSATSYQETQYF. This chain uses TRBV9 with TRBJ2-5; TCRdb indicates TRBD2, and absent DNA this call remains unverified. Germline V gene data show CDR1 as SGDLS and CDR2 as YYNGEE. This CDR3 is built from 14 residues.

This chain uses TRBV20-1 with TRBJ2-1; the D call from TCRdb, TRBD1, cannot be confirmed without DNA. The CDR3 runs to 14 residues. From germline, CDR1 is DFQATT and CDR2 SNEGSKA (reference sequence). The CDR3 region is CSAQLSGRQNEQFF.

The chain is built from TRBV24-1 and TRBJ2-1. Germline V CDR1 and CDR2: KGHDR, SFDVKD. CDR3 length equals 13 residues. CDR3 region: CATSGNSHNEQFF.

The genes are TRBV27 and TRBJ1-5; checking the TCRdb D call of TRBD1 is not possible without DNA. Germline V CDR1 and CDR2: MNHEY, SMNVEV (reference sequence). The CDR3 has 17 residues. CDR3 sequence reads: CASSFRALTDSNQPQHF.

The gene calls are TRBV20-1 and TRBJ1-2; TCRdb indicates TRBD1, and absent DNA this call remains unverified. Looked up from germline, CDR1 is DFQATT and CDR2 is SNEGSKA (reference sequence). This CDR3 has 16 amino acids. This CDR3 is CSARDWQDRGLGGYTF.

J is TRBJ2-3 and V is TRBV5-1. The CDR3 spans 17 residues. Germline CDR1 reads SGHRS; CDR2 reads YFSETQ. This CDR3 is CASSLAVGKTSTDTQYF.

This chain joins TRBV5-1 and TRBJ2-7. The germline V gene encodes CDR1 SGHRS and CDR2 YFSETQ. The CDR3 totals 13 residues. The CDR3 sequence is CASSEEFVNEQYF.

CDR3 sequence reads: CASSPGTSGSYNEQFF. The rearrangement joins TRBV18 to TRBJ2-1; TCRdb's D call of TRBD2 is untestable without DNA. The CDR3 has 16 amino acids. Germline V gives CDR1 KGHSH, CDR2 LQKENI.

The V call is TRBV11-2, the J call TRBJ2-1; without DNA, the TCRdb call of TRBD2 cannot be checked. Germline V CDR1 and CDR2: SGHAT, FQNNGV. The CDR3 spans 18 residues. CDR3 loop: CASSPTRERLAGYNEQFF. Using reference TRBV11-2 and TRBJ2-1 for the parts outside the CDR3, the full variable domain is EAGVAQSPRYKIIEKRQSVAFWCNPISGHATLYWYQQILGQGPKLLIQFQNNGVVDDSQLPKDRFSAERLKGVDSTLKIQPAKLEDSAVYLCASSPTRERLAGYNEQFFGPGTRLTVL.

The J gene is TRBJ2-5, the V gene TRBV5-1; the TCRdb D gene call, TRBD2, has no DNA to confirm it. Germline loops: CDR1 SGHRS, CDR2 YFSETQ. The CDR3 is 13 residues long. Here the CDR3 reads CASSLLAGETQYF.

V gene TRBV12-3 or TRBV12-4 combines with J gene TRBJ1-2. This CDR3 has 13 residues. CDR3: CASSLRGNYGYTF.

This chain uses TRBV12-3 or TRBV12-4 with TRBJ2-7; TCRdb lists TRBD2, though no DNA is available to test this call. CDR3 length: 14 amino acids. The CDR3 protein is CASSPRAGQNEQYF.

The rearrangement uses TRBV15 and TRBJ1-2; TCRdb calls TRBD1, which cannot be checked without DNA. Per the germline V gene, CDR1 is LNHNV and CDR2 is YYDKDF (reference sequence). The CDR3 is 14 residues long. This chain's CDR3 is CATSRFTTGVSYTF.

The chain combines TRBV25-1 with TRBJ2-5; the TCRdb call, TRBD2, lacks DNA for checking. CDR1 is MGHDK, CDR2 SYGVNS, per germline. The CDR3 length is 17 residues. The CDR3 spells CASSDLGLAGVGETQYF.

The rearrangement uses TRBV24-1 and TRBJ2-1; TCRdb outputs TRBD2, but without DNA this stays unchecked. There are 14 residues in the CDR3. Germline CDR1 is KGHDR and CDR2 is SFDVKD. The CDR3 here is CATSGLAGGPKQFF.

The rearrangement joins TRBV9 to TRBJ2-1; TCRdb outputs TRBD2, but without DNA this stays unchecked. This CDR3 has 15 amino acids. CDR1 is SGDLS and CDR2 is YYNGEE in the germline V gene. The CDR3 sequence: CASSARAASYNEQFF.